This T cell receptor (beta chain) was found in a study of blood T cell repertoires in COVID-19. The V end lost 3 bases, the J end lost 11 bases, and 16 bases lay between the germline ends. From germline, CDR1 is DFQATT and CDR2 SNEGSKA (reference sequence). The CDR3 consists of 12 residues. Original analysis: Amplification from reference gene primers served as the basis for estimated nucleated cell counts. Clones were sequenced by immunoSEQ multiplex PCR, and TCRdb holds only the in-frame ones, with some missing. V, J and clone size reflect that table, while D and trimming were determined from the DNA. Among approximately 110,000 clones listed, less than 85% were seen once.

The receptor was isolated from an older woman with acute or convalescent COVID-19. Sequenced: peripheral blood. The V and J genes are TRBV20-1 and TRBJ1-1; D remains ambiguous. CDR3 protein: CSASAPEQRAFF. Written as DNA, the CDR3 is TGCAGTGCTAGTGCCCCGGAGCAGCGCGCTTTCTTT.